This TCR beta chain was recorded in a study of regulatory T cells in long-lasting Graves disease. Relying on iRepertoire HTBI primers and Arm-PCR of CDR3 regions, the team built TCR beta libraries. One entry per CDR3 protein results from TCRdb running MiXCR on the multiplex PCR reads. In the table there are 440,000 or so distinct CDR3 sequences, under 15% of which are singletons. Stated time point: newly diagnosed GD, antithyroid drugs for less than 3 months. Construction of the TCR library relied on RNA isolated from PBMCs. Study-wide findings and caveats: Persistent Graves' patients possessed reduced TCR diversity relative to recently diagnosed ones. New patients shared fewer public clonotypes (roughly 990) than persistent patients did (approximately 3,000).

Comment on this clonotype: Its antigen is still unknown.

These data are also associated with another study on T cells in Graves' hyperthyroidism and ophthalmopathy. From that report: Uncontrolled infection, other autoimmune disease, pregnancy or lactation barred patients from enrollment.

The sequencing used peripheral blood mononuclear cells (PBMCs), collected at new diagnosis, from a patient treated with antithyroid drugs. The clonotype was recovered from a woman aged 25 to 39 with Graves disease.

Here the CDR3 reads CASTQQWGEKLFF. CDR3 DNA sequence: TGCGCCAGCACCCAACAGTGGGGTGAAAAACTGTTTTTT. This chain links TRBV5-1 with TRBJ1-4; D gene unclear. The V gene's germline CDR1 is SGHRS and CDR2 YFSETQ. The CDR3 length is 13 residues. The V end lost 6 bases, the J end lost 7 bases, and 13 bases lay between the germline ends.